A single sample gave rise to the 18 T cell receptor beta chains below, sequenced in a study of blood T cell repertoires in COVID-19. The table came from immunoSEQ multiplex PCR; TCRdb's copy has only in-frame clones and leaves some out. The sample consists of about 170,000 clones, about 85% of them appearing once. Sequencing used peripheral blood. The receptor source for this set is a man aged 55 to 70 with acute or convalescent COVID-19.

This chain connects TRBV19 to TRBJ1-2, with D perhaps matching TRBD1 (5 bases). The CDR3 length is 15 residues. V was shortened by 1 base and J by 3 bases, with 12 bases between the two germline ends. Germline CDR1 and CDR2: LNHDA and SQIVND (reference sequence). The CDR3 loop reads CASSIVGGEDYGYTF. As DNA, the CDR3 is TGTGCCAGTAGTATAGTTGGAGGGGAGGACTATGGCTACACCTTC.

This clone was found a few times. J is TRBJ1-5 and V is TRBV6-5; D not resolved. Per germline, CDR1 MNHEY and CDR2 SVGAGI. V lost 2 bases and J lost 6, with 11 bases in between. The CDR3 contains 14 residues. The CDR3 DNA follows: TGTGCCAGCAGTTACAGGAGAATAGGTCAGCCCCAGCATTTT. Residues: CASSYRRIGQPQHF.

The rearrangement uses TRBV6-5 and TRBJ2-4, with D maybe TRBD1 (5 bases). The CDR3 is made up of 14 amino acids. The ends were cut back, 4 bases at V and 7 bases at J, with 14 bases in the middle. The germline V gene encodes CDR1 MNHEY and CDR2 SVGAGI. CDR3 loop: CASSSDIHPNIQYF. In nucleotides, the CDR3 is TGTGCCAGCAGTTCGGACATACACCCGAACATTCAGTACTTC.

Remarks on this clone: This could be a read error, since a much larger clone is one nucleotide away. The rearrangement uses TRBV11-2 and TRBJ2-2; 7 nucleotides line up with TRBD1. The germline V gene encodes CDR1 SGHAT and CDR2 FQNNGV. This CDR3 is built from 15 residues. Losses at the gene ends were 2 bases for V and 1 base for J; bases not matched to a gene: 1. CDR3 protein: CASSLWTGNTGELFF. CDR3 sequence (DNA): TGTGCCAGCAGCTTATGGACAGGGAACACCGGGGAGCTGTTTTTT.

This clone has more than one count but fewer than ten. This chain joins TRBV27 and TRBJ2-3, with 12 bases aligning to TRBD2. Germline V gene data show CDR1 as MNHEY and CDR2 as SMNVEV (reference sequence). J gave up 0 bases and V 5 bases, and 9 bases lay outside the gene matches. This CDR3 is built from 18 residues. In DNA form, the CDR3 reads TGTGCCAGCAGTCCCGGGACTAGCGGGCGGCCTAGCACAGATACGCAGTATTTT. It is translated as CASSPGTSGRPSTDTQYF.

The chain couples TRBV7-9 to TRBJ2-2, with 7 nucleotides matching TRBD1. V dropped 7 bases and J dropped 4; count of bases not matched to a gene: 6. The CDR3 totals 14 residues. Germline CDR1 is SEHNR and CDR2 is FQNEAQ (reference sequence). The CDR3 DNA is TGTGCCAGCACCCTTACAGGGGTCACCGGGGAGCTGTTTTTT. Amino acid sequence: CASTLTGVTGELFF.

The chain couples TRBV27 to TRBJ2-1; 8 bases fit TRBD1. Trimming cost V 4 bases and J 7 bases; bases outside gene matches: 6. The CDR3 runs to 14 residues. From germline, CDR1 is MNHEY and CDR2 SMNVEV (reference sequence). The CDR3 is CASSSWTGFNEQFF. In nucleotides, the CDR3 is TGTGCCAGCAGTTCCTGGACAGGGTTTAATGAGCAGTTCTTC.

CDR3 in amino acids: CASRGGAVEKLFF. The DNA for the CDR3 is TGTGCCAGCCGCGGGGGCGCGGTTGAAAAACTGTTTTTT. This chain connects TRBV6-5 to TRBJ1-4; D is possibly TRBD1 (6 bases). Trimming took 8 bases from V and 7 from J, leaving 14 bases between them. Germline lookup yields CDR1 MNHEY and CDR2 SVGAGI. This CDR3 has 13 residues.

The genes are TRBV5-1 and TRBJ1-1, with D maybe TRBD1 (5 bases). The CDR3 sequence is 14 residues long. The V gene lost 7 bases and the J gene lost 4 bases, with 17 bases spanning the gap. The germline V gene encodes CDR1 SGHRS and CDR2 YFSETQ. The CDR3 region has the DNA TGCGCCAGCGGAGGGGCAGGACCCTCCACTGAAGCTTTCTTT. Its protein is CASGGAGPSTEAFF.

The rearrangement uses TRBV14 and TRBJ2-3; 10 bases are a match to TRBD2. CDR3 length equals 16 residues. The germline gives CDR1 SGHDN, CDR2 FVKESK. Trimming cost V 1 base and J 0 bases; bases outside gene matches: 1. CDR3 nucleotides: TGTGCCAGCAGCCAAGGGACTAGCGGTAGCACAGATACGCAGTATTTT. Translated, it gives CASSQGTSGSTDTQYF.

The V and J genes are TRBV19 and TRBJ2-1; weak D call: TRBD2 (5 bases). This CDR3 region has 14 residues. Trimming removed 6 bases from V and 5 bases from J, with 14 bases in between. The germline gives CDR1 LNHDA, CDR2 SQIVND (reference sequence). CDR3 sequence reads: CASSHRDSNNEQFF. The CDR3 DNA is TGTGCCAGTAGCCACCGGGATTCGAACAATGAGCAGTTCTTC. Together with reference TRBV19 and TRBJ2-1, the CDR3 gives the full variable domain: DGGITQSPKYLFRKEGQNVTLSCEQNLNHDAMYWYRQDPGQGLRLIYYSQIVNDFQKGDIAEGYSVSREKKESFPLTVTSAQKNPTAFYLCASSHRDSNNEQFFGPGTRLTVL.

The chain couples TRBV11-2 to TRBJ2-3; 11 bases agree with TRBD2. CDR1 is SGHAT, CDR2 FQNNGV, per germline. The CDR3 spans 16 residues. V dropped 4 bases and J dropped 2; count of bases not matched to a gene: 5. The CDR3 loop reads CASSYSLAGATDTQYF. CDR3 sequence (DNA): TGTGCCAGCAGCTACTCACTAGCGGGGGCCACAGATACGCAGTATTTT.

This sequence joins TRBV19 and TRBJ2-1, with 10 positions matching TRBD2. Losses at the gene ends were 6 bases for V and 7 bases for J; bases not matched to a gene: 12. The V gene's germline CDR1 is LNHDA and CDR2 SQIVND (reference sequence). This CDR3 is 16 amino acids long. This chain's CDR3 is CASRPPSGRRGNEQFF. CDR3 in DNA: TGTGCCAGTAGGCCGCCTAGCGGGAGACGGGGGAATGAGCAGTTCTTC.

In this sample, this clone turned up once. The chain recombines TRBV5-1 with TRBJ1-4; the match to TRBD1 covers 8 bases. CDR3 size: 14 residues. V lost 3 bases, J lost 5 bases, and 3 bases stayed unmatched. Germline V CDR1 and CDR2: SGHRS, YFSETQ. The DNA for the CDR3 is TGCGCCAGCAGCTCACAGGGGGGCAATGAAAAACTGTTTTTT. Its protein is CASSSQGGNEKLFF.

The chain carries TRBV30 and TRBJ1-2, with a weak D call TRBD1 (6 bases). V lost 2 bases, J lost 8 bases, and 18 bases lay in between. Germline V lookup: CDR1 GTSNPN, CDR2 SVGIG (reference sequence). The CDR3 consists of 14 residues. The CDR3 DNA reads TGTGCCTGGAGTTTTACGGGGGGCGATGGCGGCTACACCTTC. Residues: CAWSFTGGDGGYTF. The full variable domain, completed using reference TRBV30 and TRBJ1-2, is SQTIHQWPATLVQPVGSPLSLECTVEGTSNPNLYWYRQAAGRGLQLLFYSVGIGQISSEVPQNLSASRPQDRQFILSSKKLLLSDSGFYLCAWSFTGGDGGYTFGSGTRLTVV.

The J gene is TRBJ2-5, the V gene TRBV7-2; TRBD1 agrees at 7 bases. V gave up 5 bases and J gave up 7 bases; unmatched junction bases: 7. Germline V gives CDR1 SGHTA, CDR2 FQGNSA. This CDR3 is built from 13 residues. The CDR3 DNA reads TGTGCCAGCAGCCTGGACAGGATGAGGACCCAGTACTTC. Residues: CASSLDRMRTQYF.

J is TRBJ2-1 and V is TRBV7-9, with 8 nucleotides matching TRBD1. There are 15 residues in the CDR3. The trim removed 4 bases at V and 1 base at J, leaving 3 bases unmatched. Germline CDR1 reads SEHNR; CDR2 reads FQNEAQ (reference sequence). Here the CDR3 reads CASSSGQGSYNEQFF. The DNA for the CDR3 is TGTGCCAGCAGCTCCGGACAGGGATCCTACAATGAGCAGTTCTTC.

The chain's CDR3 is CATSGGSTEKLFF. The CDR3 nucleotides read TGTGCCACCTCTGGGGGGTCCACCGAAAAACTGTTTTTT. The chain uses TRBV10-3 and TRBJ1-4, with TRBD1 as a possible D gene (5 bases). This CDR3 is 13 amino acids long. Germline V lookup: CDR1 ENHRY, CDR2 SYGVKD. With 10 bases removed from V and 8 bases from J, the gap between germline ends came to 17 bases.